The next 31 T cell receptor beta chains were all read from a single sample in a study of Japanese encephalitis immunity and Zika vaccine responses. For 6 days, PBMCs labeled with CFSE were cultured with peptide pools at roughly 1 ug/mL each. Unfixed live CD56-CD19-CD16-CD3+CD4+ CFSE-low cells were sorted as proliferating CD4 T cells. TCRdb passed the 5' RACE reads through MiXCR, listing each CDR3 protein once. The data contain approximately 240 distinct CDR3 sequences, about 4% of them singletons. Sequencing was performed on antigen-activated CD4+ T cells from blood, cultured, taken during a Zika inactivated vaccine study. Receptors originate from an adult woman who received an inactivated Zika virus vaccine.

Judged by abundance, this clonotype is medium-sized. CDR3 sequence (DNA): TGCGCCAGCAGCCTCACACTGGATTTTTATGGCTACACCTTC. It encodes CASSLTLDFYGYTF. The chain employs TRBV4-3 and TRBJ1-2; no clear D. V shed 4 bases and J shed 5 bases, with 14 bases lying between them. The CDR3 has 14 amino acids. The germline gives CDR1 LGHNA, CDR2 YSLEER.

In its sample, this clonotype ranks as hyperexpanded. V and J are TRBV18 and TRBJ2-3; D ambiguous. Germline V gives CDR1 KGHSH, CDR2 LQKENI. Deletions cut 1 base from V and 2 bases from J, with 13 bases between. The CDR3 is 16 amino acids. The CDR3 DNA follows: TGTGCCAGCTCACCACTTTCGGTTGCCAACACAGATACGCAGTATTTT. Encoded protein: CASSPLSVANTDTQYF.

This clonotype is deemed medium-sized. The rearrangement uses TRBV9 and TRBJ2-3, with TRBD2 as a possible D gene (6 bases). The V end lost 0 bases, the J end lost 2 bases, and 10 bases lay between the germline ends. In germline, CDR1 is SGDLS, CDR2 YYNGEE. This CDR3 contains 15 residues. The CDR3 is CASSVVGLNTDTQYF. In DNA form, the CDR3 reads TGTGCCAGCAGCGTAGTTGGACTAAACACAGATACGCAGTATTTT.

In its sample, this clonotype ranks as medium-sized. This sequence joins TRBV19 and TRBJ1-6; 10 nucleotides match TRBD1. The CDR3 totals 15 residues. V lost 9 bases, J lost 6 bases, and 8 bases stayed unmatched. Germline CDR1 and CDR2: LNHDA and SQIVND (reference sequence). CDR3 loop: CASRTDRGRNSPLHF. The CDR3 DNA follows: TGTGCCAGCCGAACCGACAGGGGGCGTAATTCACCCCTCCACTTT.

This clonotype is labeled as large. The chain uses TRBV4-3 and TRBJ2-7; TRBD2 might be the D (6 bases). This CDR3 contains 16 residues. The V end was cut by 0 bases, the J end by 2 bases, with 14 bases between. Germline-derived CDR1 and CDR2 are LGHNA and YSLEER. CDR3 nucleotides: TGCGCCAGCAGCCAAGAGGGGGACTCAACCCCCTACGAGCAGTACTTC. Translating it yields CASSQEGDSTPYEQYF.

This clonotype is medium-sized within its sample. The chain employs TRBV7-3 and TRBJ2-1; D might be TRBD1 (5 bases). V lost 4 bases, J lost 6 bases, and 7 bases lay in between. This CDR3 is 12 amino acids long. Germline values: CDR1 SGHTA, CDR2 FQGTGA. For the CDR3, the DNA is TGTGCCAGCAGCTCAACAGGCAATGAGCAGTTCTTC. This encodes CASSSTGNEQFF. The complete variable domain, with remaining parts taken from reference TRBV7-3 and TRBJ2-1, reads GAGVSQTPSNKVTEKGKYVELRCDPISGHTALYWYRQSLGQGPEFLIYFQGTGAADDSGLPNDRFFAVRPEGSVSTLKIQRTERGDSAVYLCASSSTGNEQFFGPGTRLTVL.

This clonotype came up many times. CDR3: CASNPGRGITEAFF. The CDR3 DNA reads as TGTGCCAGCAATCCAGGGAGGGGAATCACTGAAGCTTTCTTT. The chain uses TRBV28 and TRBJ1-1; D may be TRBD1 (5 bases). Trimming stripped 7 bases from V and 4 bases from J, with 16 bases between. The germline V gene has CDR1 MDHEN and CDR2 SYDVKM. The CDR3 is made up of 14 amino acids.

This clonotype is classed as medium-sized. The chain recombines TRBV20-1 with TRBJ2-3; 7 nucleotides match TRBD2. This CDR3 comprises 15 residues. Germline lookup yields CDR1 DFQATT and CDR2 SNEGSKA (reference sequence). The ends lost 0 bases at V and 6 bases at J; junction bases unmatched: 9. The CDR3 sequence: CSARDAREAADTQYF. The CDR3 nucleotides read TGCAGTGCTAGAGACGCCCGGGAGGCCGCGGATACGCAGTATTTT.

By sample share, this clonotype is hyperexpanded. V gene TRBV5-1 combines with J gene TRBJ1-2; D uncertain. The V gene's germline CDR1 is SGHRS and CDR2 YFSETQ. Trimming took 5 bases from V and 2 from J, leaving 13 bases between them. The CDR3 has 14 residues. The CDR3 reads CASRWEGTNYGYTF. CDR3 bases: TGCGCCAGCAGATGGGAGGGAACCAACTATGGCTACACCTTC.

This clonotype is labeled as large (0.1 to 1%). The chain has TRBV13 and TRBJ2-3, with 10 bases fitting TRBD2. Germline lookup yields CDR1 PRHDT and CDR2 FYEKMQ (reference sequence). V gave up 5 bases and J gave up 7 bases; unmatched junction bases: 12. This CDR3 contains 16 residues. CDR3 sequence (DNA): TGTGCCAGCAGCCTCCCTAGCGGGGGCCTGGGGAATACGCAGTATTTT. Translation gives CASSLPSGGLGNTQYF.

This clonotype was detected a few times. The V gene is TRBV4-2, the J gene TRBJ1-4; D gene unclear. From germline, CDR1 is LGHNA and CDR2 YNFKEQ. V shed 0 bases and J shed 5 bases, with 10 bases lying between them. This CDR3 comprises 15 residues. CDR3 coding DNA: TGTGCCAGCAGCCAAGATTTGGCGGGGAATGAAAAACTGTTTTTT. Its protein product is CASSQDLAGNEKLFF.

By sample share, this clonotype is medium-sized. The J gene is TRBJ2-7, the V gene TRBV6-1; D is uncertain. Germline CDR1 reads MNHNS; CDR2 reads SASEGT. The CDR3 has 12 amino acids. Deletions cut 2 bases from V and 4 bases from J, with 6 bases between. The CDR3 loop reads CASSELSYEQYF. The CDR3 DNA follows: TGTGCCAGCAGTGAACTGAGTTACGAGCAGTACTTC.

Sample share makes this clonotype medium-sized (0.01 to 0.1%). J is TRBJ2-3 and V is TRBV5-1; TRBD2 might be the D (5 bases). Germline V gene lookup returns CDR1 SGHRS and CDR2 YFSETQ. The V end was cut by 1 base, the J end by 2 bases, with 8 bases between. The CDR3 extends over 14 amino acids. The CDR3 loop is CASSLSGSTDTQYF. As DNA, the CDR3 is TGCGCCAGCAGCTTGAGCGGATCCACAGATACGCAGTATTTT.

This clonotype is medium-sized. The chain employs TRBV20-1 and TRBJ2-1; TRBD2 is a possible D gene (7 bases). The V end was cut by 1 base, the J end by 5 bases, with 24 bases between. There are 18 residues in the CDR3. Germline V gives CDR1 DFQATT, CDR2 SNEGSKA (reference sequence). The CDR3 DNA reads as TGCAGTGCTAGAGTAGGGGGGGCGGTAGGGCTTTTCGACAATGAGCAGTTCTTC. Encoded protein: CSARVGGAVGLFDNEQFF.

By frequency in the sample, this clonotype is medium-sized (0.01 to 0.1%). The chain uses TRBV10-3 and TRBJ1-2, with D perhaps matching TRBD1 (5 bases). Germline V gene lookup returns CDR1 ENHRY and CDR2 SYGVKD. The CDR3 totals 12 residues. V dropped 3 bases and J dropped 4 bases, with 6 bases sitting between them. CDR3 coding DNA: TGTGCCATCAGTGATGGGGCCTATGGCTACACCTTC. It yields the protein CAISDGAYGYTF.

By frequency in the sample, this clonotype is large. CDR3 sequence (DNA): TGTGCCAGCAATGATCCACGGGGCGTCAGCACTGAAGCTTTCTTT. Its protein is CASNDPRGVSTEAFF. The rearrangement joins TRBV28 to TRBJ1-1; D possibly corresponds to TRBD1 (5 bases). V was cut by 7 bases and J by 4 bases, with 19 bases left in between. Germline CDR1 and CDR2: MDHEN and SYDVKM. This CDR3 has 15 amino acids.

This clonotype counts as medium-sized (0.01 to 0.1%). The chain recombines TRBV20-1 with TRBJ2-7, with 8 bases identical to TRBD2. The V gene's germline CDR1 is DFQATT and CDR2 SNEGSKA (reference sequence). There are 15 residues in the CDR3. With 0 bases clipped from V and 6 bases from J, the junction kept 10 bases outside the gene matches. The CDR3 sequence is CSARDSGGPFGEQYF. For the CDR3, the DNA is TGCAGTGCTAGAGATTCGGGGGGGCCCTTCGGCGAGCAGTACTTC.

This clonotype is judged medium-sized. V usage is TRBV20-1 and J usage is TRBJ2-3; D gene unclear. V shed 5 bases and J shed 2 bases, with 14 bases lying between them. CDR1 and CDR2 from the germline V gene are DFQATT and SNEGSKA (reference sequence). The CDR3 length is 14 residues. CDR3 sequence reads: CSALGHQITDTQYF. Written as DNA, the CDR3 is TGCAGTGCTCTAGGGCACCAGATCACAGATACGCAGTATTTT.

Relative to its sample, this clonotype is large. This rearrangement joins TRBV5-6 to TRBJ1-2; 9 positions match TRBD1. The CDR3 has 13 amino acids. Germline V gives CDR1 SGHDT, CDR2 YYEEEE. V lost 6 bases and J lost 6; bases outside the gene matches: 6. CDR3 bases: TGTGCCAGCACCCCCGGGACAGGGAATGGCTACACCTTC. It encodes CASTPGTGNGYTF.

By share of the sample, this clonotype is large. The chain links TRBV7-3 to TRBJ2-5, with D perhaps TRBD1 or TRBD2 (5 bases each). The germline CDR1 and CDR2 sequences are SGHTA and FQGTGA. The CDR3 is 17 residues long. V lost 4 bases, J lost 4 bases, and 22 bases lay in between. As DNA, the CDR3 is TGTGCCAGCAGCTCCCAGGGCGGGCCGGTTGGTGCAGAGACCCAGTACTTC. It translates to CASSSQGGPVGAETQYF.

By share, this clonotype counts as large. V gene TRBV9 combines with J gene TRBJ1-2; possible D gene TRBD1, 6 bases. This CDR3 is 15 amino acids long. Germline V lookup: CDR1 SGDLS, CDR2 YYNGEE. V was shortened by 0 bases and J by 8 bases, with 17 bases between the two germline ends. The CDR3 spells CASSVDSPGVGGYTF. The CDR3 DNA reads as TGTGCCAGCAGCGTAGATAGTCCAGGGGTAGGCGGCTACACCTTC. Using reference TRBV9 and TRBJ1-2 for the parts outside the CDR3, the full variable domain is DSGVTQTPKHLITATGQRVTLRCSPRSGDLSVYWYQQSLDQGLQFLIQYYNGEERAKGNILERFSAQQFPDLHSELNLSSLELGDSALYFCASSVDSPGVGGYTFGSGTRLTVV.

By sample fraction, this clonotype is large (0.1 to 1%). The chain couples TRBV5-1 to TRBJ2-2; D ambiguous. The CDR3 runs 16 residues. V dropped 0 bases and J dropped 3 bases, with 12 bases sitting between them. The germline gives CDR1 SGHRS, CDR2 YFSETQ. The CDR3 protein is CASSLGPNGDTGELFF. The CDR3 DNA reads TGCGCCAGCAGCTTGGGACCGAATGGGGACACCGGGGAGCTGTTTTTT.

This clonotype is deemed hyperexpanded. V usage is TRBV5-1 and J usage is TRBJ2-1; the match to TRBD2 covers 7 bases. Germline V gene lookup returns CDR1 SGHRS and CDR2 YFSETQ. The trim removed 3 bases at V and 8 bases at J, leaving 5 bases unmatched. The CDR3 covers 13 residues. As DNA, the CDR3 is TGCGCCAGCAGCTGGGGACTAAAGGATGAGCAGTTCTTC. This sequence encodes CASSWGLKDEQFF.

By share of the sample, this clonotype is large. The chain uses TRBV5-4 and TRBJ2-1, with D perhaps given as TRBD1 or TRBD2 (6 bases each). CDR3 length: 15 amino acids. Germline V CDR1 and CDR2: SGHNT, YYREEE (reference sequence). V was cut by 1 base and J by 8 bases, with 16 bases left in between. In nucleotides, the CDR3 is TGTGCCAGCAGCTTGTTACCGGGGGCGGGCGATGAGCAGTTCTTC. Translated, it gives CASSLLPGAGDEQFF. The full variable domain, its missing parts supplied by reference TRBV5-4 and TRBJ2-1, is ETGVTQSPTHLIKTRGQQVTLRCSSQSGHNTVSWYQQALGQGPQFIFQYYREEENGRGNFPPRFSGLQFPNYSSELNVNALELDDSALYLCASSLLPGAGDEQFFGPGTRLTVL.

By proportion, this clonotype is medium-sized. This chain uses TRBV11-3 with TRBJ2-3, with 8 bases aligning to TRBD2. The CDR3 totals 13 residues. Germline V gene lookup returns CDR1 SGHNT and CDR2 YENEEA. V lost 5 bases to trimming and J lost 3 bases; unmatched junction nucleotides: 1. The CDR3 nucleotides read TGTGCCAGCAGCCCGGGGGGGACAGATACGCAGTATTTT. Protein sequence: CASSPGGTDTQYF.

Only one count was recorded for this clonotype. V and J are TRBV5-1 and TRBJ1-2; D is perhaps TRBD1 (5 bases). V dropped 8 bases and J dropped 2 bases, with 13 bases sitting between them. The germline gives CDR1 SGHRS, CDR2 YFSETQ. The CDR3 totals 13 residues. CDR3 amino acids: CARWGGTNYGYTF. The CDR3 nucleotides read TGCGCCAGATGGGGGGGAACCAACTATGGCTACACCTTC.

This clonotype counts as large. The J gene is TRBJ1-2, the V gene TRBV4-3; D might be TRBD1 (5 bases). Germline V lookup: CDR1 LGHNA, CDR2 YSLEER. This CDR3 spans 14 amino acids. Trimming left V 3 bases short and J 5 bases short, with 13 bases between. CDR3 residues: CASSQLDTRYGYTF. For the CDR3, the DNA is TGCGCCAGCAGCCAGCTGGACACGAGATATGGCTACACCTTC.

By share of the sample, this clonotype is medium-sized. The CDR3 loop is CASSQDPGGYTF. The CDR3 nucleotides are TGCGCCAGCAGCCAAGATCCTGGGGGCTACACCTTC. V is TRBV4-3 and J is TRBJ1-2; no firm D call. Trimming took 0 bases from V and 8 from J, leaving 7 bases between them. Germline V gene lookup returns CDR1 LGHNA and CDR2 YSLEER. CDR3 length: 12 residues.

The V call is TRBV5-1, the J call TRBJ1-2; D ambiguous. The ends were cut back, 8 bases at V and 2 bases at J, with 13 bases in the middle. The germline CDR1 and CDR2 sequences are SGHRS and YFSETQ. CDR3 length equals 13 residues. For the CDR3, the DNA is TGCGCCAGATGGGAGGGAACCAACTATGGCTACACCTTC. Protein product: CARWEGTNYGYTF.

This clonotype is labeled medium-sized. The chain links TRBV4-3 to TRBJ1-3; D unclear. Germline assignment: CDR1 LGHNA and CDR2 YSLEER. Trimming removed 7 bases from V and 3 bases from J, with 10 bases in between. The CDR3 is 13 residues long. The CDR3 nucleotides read TGCGCCAGCACCCAGGTCGGTGGAAACACCATATATTTT. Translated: CASTQVGGNTIYF.

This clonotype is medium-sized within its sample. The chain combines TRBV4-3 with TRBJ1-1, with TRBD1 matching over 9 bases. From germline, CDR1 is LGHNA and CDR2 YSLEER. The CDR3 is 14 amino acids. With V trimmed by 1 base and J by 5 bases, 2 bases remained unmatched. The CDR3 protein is CASSQAGTGTEAFF. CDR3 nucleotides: TGCGCCAGCAGCCAAGCCGGGACAGGGACTGAAGCTTTCTTT.